This T cell receptor (beta chain) is drawn from a study of blood T cell repertoires in COVID-19. Study in general: Whether acute or convalescent, the COVID-19 samples came from the United States, Italy and Spain. T cells, B-cell-depleted T cells, or PBMCs provided the cDNA or gDNA that served as material.

Per the original methods: The assay estimated nucleated cells by amplifying reference gene primers. The protocol was immunoSEQ multiplex PCR, while the TCRdb copy is restricted to in-frame clones and leaves out a portion. The V and J calls and clone size were taken over from that table, and D and trimming were inferred from the DNA. Of about 200,000 clones listed, around three quarters are singletons. This CDR3 comprises 15 residues. The germline CDR1 and CDR2 sequences are SGHVS and FQNEAQ. The ends lost 7 bases at V and 3 bases at J; junction bases unmatched: 9. The chain links TRBV7-8 to TRBJ2-7; TRBD1 matches 10 bases. The source of this sequence is a woman between 65 and 79 years old with acute or convalescent COVID-19. Sequenced input: peripheral blood. The CDR3, as DNA: TGTGCCAGCACCGCTATGGGACAGGGGATCTACGAGCAGTACTTC. Translation: CASTAMGQGIYEQYF.